This T cell receptor beta chain was captured by sequencing in a study of shared clonotypes between healthy human individuals. Study findings and constraints: Four donors shared approximately 5% of their naive CD4 clonotypes. As a rule, naive subsets had a larger estimated richness than memory subsets.

The CDR3 covers 16 residues. Germline loops: CDR1 SNHLY, CDR2 FYNNEI. V trimming: 5 bases; J trimming: 5 bases; junction bases outside the gene matches: 14. In the case of this clone: Antigen unknown.

Deep-level running was used for the assay. Libraries were prepared by immunoSEQ multiplex PCR; TCRdb keeps only in-frame clonotypes and omits some of them. The sample holds millions of clones, approximately 95% seen once. Naive CD8 cells, CD45RO-negative and positively selected for CCR7, excluded terminally differentiated effector memory CD45RA+ cells. The V and J genes are TRBV2 and TRBJ2-7; 8 bases are a match to TRBD1. The sequencing input was naive CD8+ T cells sorted from blood. The clonotype originates from a man younger than 35 in good health. In DNA form, the CDR3 reads TGTGCCAGCAGTCCGGCCGGGACAGGCTACGGAGACGAGCAGTACTTC. This encodes CASSPAGTGYGDEQYF.